This T cell receptor beta chain derives from a study of blood T cell repertoires in COVID-19. Overall study: Sites across the United States, Italy and Spain contributed samples from acute and convalescent COVID-19. In each case, the material was cDNA or gDNA derived from T cells, B-cell-depleted T cells, or PBMCs.

Trimming cost V 2 bases and J 3 bases, with 15 bases left between them. The CDR3 length is 16 residues. In germline, CDR1 is MNHEY, CDR2 SVGEGT. This clone was seen once. Original handling: Reference gene primer amplification in the assay estimated nucleated cell counts. Measured with immunoSEQ multiplex PCR; TCRdb has only the in-frame clones, and not every one. V, J and clone size derive from that table, while D and trimming were established from the DNA sequence. The sample contains some 100,000 clones, about 88% of which appear only once. The clonotype comes from a man younger than 40 in a cohort sampled during active COVID-19. The chain combines TRBV6-2 or TRBV6-3 with TRBJ2-3; perhaps TRBD2 as D (6 bases). Sequences were obtained from peripheral blood. The CDR3, as DNA: TGTGCCAGCAGTTACGCGGGGCCACTGTCGACAGATACGCAGTATTTT. This sequence encodes CASSYAGPLSTDTQYF.